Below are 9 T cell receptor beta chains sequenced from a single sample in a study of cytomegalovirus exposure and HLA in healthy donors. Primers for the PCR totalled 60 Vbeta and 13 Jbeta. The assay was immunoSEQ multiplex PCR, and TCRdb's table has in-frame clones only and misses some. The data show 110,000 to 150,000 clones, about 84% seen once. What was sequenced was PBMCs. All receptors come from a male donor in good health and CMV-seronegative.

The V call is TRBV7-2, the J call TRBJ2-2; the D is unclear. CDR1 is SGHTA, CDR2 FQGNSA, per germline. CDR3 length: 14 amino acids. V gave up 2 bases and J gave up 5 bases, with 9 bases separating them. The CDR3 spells CASSLSTQTGELFF. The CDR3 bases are TGTGCCAGCAGCTTATCCACCCAGACCGGGGAGCTGTTTTTT.

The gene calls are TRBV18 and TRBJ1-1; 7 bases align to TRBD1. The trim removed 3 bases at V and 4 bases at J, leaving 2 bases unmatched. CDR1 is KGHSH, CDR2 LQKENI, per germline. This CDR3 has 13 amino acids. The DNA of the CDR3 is TGTGCCAGCTCACCGACAGGGTTCACTGAAGCTTTCTTT. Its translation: CASSPTGFTEAFF.

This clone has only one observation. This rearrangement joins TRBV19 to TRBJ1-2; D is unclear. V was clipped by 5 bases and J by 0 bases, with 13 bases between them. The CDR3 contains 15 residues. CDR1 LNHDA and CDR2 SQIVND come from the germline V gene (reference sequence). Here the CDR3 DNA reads TGTGCCAGTAGTTTCTCCGAGAGGGCTAACTATGGCTACACCTTC. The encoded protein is CASSFSERANYGYTF.

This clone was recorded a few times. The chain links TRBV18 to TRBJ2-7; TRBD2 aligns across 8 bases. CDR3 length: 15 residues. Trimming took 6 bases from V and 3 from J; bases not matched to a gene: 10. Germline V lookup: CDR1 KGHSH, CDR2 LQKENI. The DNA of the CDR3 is TGTGCCAGCTCCACCGGGGGGGGATGGTTCTACGAGCAGTACTTC. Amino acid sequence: CASSTGGGWFYEQYF.

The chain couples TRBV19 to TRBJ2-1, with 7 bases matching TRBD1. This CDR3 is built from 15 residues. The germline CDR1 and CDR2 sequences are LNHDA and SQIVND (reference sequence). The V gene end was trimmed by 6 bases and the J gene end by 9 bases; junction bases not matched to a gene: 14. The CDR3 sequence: CASSKEGGVFGEQFF. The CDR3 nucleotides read TGTGCCAGTAGCAAAGAAGGGGGCGTTTTCGGTGAGCAGTTCTTC.

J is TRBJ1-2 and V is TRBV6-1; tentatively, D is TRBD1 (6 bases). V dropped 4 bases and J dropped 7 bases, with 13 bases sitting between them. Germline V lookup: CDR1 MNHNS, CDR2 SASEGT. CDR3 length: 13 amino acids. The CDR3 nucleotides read TGTGCCAGCAGTGCTATAGGGGGGGGTGGCTACACCTTC. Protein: CASSAIGGGGYTF.

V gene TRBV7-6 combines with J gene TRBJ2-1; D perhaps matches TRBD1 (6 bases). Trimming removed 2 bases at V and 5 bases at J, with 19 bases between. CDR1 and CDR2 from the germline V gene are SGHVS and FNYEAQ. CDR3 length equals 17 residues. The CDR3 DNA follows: TGTGCCAGCAGCTTAACGGTCCCGAGGACAGACCACAATGAGCAGTTCTTC. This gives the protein CASSLTVPRTDHNEQFF.

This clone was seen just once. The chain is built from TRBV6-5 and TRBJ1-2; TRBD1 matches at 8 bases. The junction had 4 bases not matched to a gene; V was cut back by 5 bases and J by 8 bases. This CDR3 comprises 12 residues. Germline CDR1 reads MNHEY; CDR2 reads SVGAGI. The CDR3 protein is CASSLTGEGYTF. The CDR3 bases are TGTGCCAGCAGTCTGACAGGGGAAGGCTACACCTTC.

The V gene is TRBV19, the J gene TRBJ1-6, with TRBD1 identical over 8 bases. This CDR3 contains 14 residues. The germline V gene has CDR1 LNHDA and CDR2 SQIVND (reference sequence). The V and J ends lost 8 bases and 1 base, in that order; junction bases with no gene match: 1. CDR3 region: CASQGASYNSPLHF. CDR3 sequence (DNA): TGTGCCAGTCAGGGGGCATCCTATAATTCACCCCTCCACTTT. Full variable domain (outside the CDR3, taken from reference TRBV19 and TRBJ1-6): DGGITQSPKYLFRKEGQNVTLSCEQNLNHDAMYWYRQDPGQGLRLIYYSQIVNDFQKGDIAEGYSVSREKKESFPLTVTSAQKNPTAFYLCASQGASYNSPLHFGNGTRLTVT.